This paragraph reports one TCR beta chain. The antigen is not known. The sample is drawn from a study of T-cell memory formation after mild COVID-19. In germline, CDR1 is LNHDA, CDR2 SQIVND (reference sequence). CDR3 length: 16 amino acids. V lost 6 bases to trimming and J lost 1 base, with 15 bases between them. The TCR alpha and TCR beta cDNA libraries, bearing sample barcodes and UMIs, were generated by 5'RACE using constant-segment primers. MiXCR, applied by TCRdb to the 5' RACE reads, yields one record per CDR3 protein. The table lists some 490,000 distinct CDR3 sequences, roughly 20% of them singletons. Broader study findings: Among contracting clones, CD4+ were mainly CM/EM and CD8+ enriched in EMRA. The authors did not confirm SARS-CoV-2 specificity of second-wave clones peaking day 37.

The TCR comes from an adult woman who had mild COVID-19 (a few samples of this study predate the infection). Cell type and time point are not known. The V and J genes are TRBV19 and TRBJ2-2, with D possibly TRBD2 on 6 matching bases. The sample consisted of PBMCs or a T cell subset sorted from them (not recorded which). The CDR3 spells CASSLGGVLNTGELFF. The CDR3 DNA is TGTGCCAGTAGCCTGGGGGGAGTTTTGAACACCGGGGAGCTGTTTTTT. Using reference TRBV19 and TRBJ2-2 for the parts outside the CDR3, the full variable domain is DGGITQSPKYLFRKEGQNVTLSCEQNLNHDAMYWYRQDPGQGLRLIYYSQIVNDFQKGDIAEGYSVSREKKESFPLTVTSAQKNPTAFYLCASSLGGVLNTGELFFGEGSRLTVL.